This is a list of T cell receptor beta chains from one sample in a study of cytomegalovirus exposure and HLA in healthy donors. Sequencing used immunoSEQ multiplex PCR; TCRdb keeps in-frame clones, though not all of them. The table lists some 190,000 clones, roughly 86% of them singletons. Sequencing input: PBMCs. All receptors come from a woman aged 18-35 years in good health and CMV-seronegative. Both conserved end residues are part of each CDR3. A D gene is named only where the DNA matches it firmly. The size of a clone is reported for some rows only, either as once, few or many, or as a class for expanded clones.

abundance: .
v_gene: TRBV6-5
d_gene: TRBD2
j_gene: TRBJ2-1
CDR3nt: TGTGCCAGCAGGGGTAGCGGGCGGGGATGGGAGCAGTTCTTC
CDR3aa: CASRGSGRGWEQFF

abundance: .
v_gene: TRBV27
d_gene: TRBD2
j_gene: TRBJ2-7
CDR3nt: TGTGCCAGCGGGTCCTTTAGCGGGAGAAGCTCCTACGAGCAGTACTTC
CDR3aa: CASGSFSGRSSYEQYF

abundance: .
v_gene: TRBV18
d_gene: .
j_gene: TRBJ1-2
CDR3nt: TGTGCCAGCTCACGGGTGGAGGCCGGGTCTGGCTACACCTTC
CDR3aa: CASSRVEAGSGYTF

abundance: .
v_gene: TRBV19
d_gene: TRBD1
j_gene: TRBJ1-5
CDR3nt: TGTGCCAGTAGTATCGTGGGACAGGGACTTCCACTCAATCAGCCCCAGCATTTT
CDR3aa: CASSIVGQGLPLNQPQHF

abundance: .
v_gene: TRBV30
d_gene: TRBD1
j_gene: TRBJ2-7
CDR3nt: TGTGCCTCCTACCGGGACAGGGGACACGAGCAGTACTTC
CDR3aa: CASYRDRGHEQYF

abundance: .
v_gene: TRBV6-5
d_gene: .
j_gene: TRBJ2-3
CDR3nt: TGTGCCAGCAGGGTTCAGGGCACGGGGGCAGATACGCAGTATTTT
CDR3aa: CASRVQGTGADTQYF

abundance: .
v_gene: TRBV6-1
d_gene: .
j_gene: TRBJ2-5
CDR3nt: TGTGCCAGCAGTGAAGCCTACCAAGAGACCCAGTACTTC
CDR3aa: CASSEAYQETQYF

abundance: few
v_gene: TRBV5-4
d_gene: TRBD2
j_gene: TRBJ2-1
CDR3nt: TGTGCCAGCAGTTTTACTAGCGGGAGGAACAATGAGCAGTTCTTC
CDR3aa: CASSFTSGRNNEQFF

abundance: .
v_gene: TRBV6-5
d_gene: TRBD2
j_gene: TRBJ2-1
CDR3nt: TGTGCCAGCAGTTGGCGTAGCGGGAGAAGTGAGCAGTTCTTC
CDR3aa: CASSWRSGRSEQFF

abundance: .
v_gene: TRBV7-6
d_gene: TRBD1
j_gene: TRBJ1-4
CDR3nt: TGTGCCAGCAGCTCACCGGGACAGGGTAATGAAAAACTGTTTTTT
CDR3aa: CASSSPGQGNEKLFF

abundance: .
v_gene: TRBV9
d_gene: TRBD2
j_gene: TRBJ2-3
CDR3nt: TGTGCCAGCAGCGTAGAAGTTTTCGCGGGGGGGAGGGATACGCAGTATTTT
CDR3aa: CASSVEVFAGGRDTQYF

abundance: .
v_gene: TRBV6-5
d_gene: .
j_gene: TRBJ2-7
CDR3nt: TGTGCCAGCAGTCGTCTCCTTGGCGGATACGAGCAGTACTTC
CDR3aa: CASSRLLGGYEQYF

abundance: .
v_gene: TRBV4-2
d_gene: .
j_gene: TRBJ1-2
CDR3nt: TGTGCCAGCAGCCTCCTTCGGAGGGGCTATGGCTACACCTTC
CDR3aa: CASSLLRRGYGYTF

abundance: .
v_gene: TRBV11-2
d_gene: .
j_gene: TRBJ2-7
CDR3nt: TGTGCCAGCAGCTTAGGGGGGGGCAGGGTTAACGAGCAGTACTTC
CDR3aa: CASSLGGGRVNEQYF

abundance: .
v_gene: TRBV6-4
d_gene: .
j_gene: TRBJ1-6
CDR3nt: TGTGCCAGCAGGCCACAGGAATCTAATTCACCCCTCCACTTT
CDR3aa: CASRPQESNSPLHF

abundance: .
v_gene: TRBV5-1
d_gene: .
j_gene: TRBJ2-1
CDR3nt: TGCGCCAGCAGCCAAACATACTCCTACAATGAGCAGTTCTTC
CDR3aa: CASSQTYSYNEQFF

abundance: .
v_gene: TRBV7-2
d_gene: .
j_gene: TRBJ2-1
CDR3nt: TGTGCCAGCAGCTCTATGGACAGAGCCTACAATGAGCAGTTCTTC
CDR3aa: CASSSMDRAYNEQFF

abundance: .
v_gene: TRBV19
d_gene: TRBD1
j_gene: TRBJ2-1
CDR3nt: TGTGCCAGTAGTACGGGACAGGTATACAATGAGCAGTTCTTC
CDR3aa: CASSTGQVYNEQFF

abundance: .
v_gene: TRBV5-1
d_gene: TRBD1
j_gene: TRBJ2-3
CDR3nt: TGCGCCAGCAGCGCCGGACAGGGGGGGGCAGATACGCAGTATTTT
CDR3aa: CASSAGQGGADTQYF

abundance: .
v_gene: TRBV30
d_gene: TRBD1
j_gene: TRBJ2-1
CDR3nt: TGTGCCTGGAGCGACTGGCGGGACAGGGCGAGCAATGAGCAGTTCTTC
CDR3aa: CAWSDWRDRASNEQFF

abundance: .
v_gene: TRBV28
d_gene: .
j_gene: TRBJ1-5
CDR3nt: TGTGCCAGCATCACAGGACAGTTTCCTCAACCCCAGCATTTT
CDR3aa: CASITGQFPQPQHF

abundance: .
v_gene: TRBV5-1
d_gene: .
j_gene: TRBJ1-6
CDR3nt: TGCGCCAGCAGCAGGACTAGAAAGGATTCACCCCTCCACTTT
CDR3aa: CASSRTRKDSPLHF

abundance: .
v_gene: TRBV18
d_gene: .
j_gene: TRBJ1-2
CDR3nt: TGTGCCAGCTCACTCGCAGGGCACGGCTACACCTTC
CDR3aa: CASSLAGHGYTF

abundance: .
v_gene: TRBV6-5
d_gene: TRBD1
j_gene: TRBJ1-1
CDR3nt: TGTGCCACATCGAGGGACAGGGGGACTGAAGCTTTCTTT
CDR3aa: CATSRDRGTEAFF

abundance: .
v_gene: TRBV29-1
d_gene: TRBD1
j_gene: TRBJ2-5
CDR3nt: TGCAGCGGGCAGGGGGCGGGAGAGACCCAGTACTTC
CDR3aa: CSGQGAGETQYF

abundance: .
v_gene: TRBV4-2
d_gene: TRBD2
j_gene: TRBJ2-3
CDR3nt: TGTGCCAGCAGCCAAGATGACGACGGGGGAGGGACGCAGTATTTT
CDR3aa: CASSQDDDGGGTQYF

abundance: .
v_gene: TRBV6-1
d_gene: .
j_gene: TRBJ1-5
CDR3nt: TGTGCCAGCAGACCCGGGGGAAGCAATCAGCCCCAGCATTTT
CDR3aa: CASRPGGSNQPQHF